A single T cell receptor (beta chain) is shown here with its context. Its antigen is undetermined. The data are from a study of persistence of HIV-infected CD4 T cells. Stimulation used about 9.2 ug/mL lysate from CMV-infected fibroblasts. CD40L-negative CD69-negative CD45RO-high memory CD4+ T cells were sorted as populations depleted of antigen-responding cells. Donors had CD4+ T cell counts above 400 cells/uL and were CMV-seropositive. Study results and caveats: TCR analyses could not target the rare provirus-carrying CMV-responding cells. Compared with CD3/CD28-stimulated cells, CMV- and Gag-responding cells showed lower TCRbeta richness. Degenerate expanded CDR3beta sequences were enriched among CMV- and Gag-responding cells.

V was trimmed by 0 bases and J by 2 bases, leaving 14 bases between them. Germline CDR1 and CDR2: SGHDT and YYEEEE. The CDR3 is made up of 16 amino acids. The immunoSEQ assay was version 4, run in survey mode. Data came from immunoSEQ multiplex PCR; TCRdb stores just in-frame clones and leaves some out. The table has 40,000 to 50,000 clones, about 80% seen once. This clonotype originated in an adult man with HIV who was CMV-seropositive. The sample in question was CD4+ T cells sorted from PBMCs after approximately 19-hour stimulation, obtained from a patient who received antiretroviral therapy. V is TRBV5-6 and J is TRBJ1-2; D is uncertain. Written as DNA, the CDR3 is TGTGCCAGCAGCTTGGTCACACGGGATAGGAACTATGGCTACACCTTC. Amino acids: CASSLVTRDRNYGYTF.